The 30 T cell receptor beta chains below all came from one sample that was sequenced in a study of blood T cell repertoires in COVID-19. The method was immunoSEQ multiplex PCR; TCRdb's version includes in-frame clones alone and lacks a portion of them. The repertoire consists of about 75,000 clones, with about 74% occurring once and the leading ten covering approximately 2.4%. Sequencing was performed on peripheral blood. The origin of the receptors is a human donor with acute or convalescent COVID-19. The donor label of this sample is uncertain.

This chain links TRBV7-2 with TRBJ1-2; D not certain. The germline gives CDR1 SGHTA, CDR2 FQGNSA. V was pared by 7 bases and J by 8 bases, with 14 bases between. This CDR3 contains 12 residues. The CDR3, as DNA: TGTGCCAGCACCCCGGTGGCGGGGGGCTACACCTTC. Protein: CASTPVAGGYTF.

V usage is TRBV9 and J usage is TRBJ1-2; 10 nucleotides line up with TRBD1. This CDR3 has 16 residues. The V and J ends lost 3 bases and 2 bases, in that order; junction bases with no gene match: 7. Germline CDR1 reads SGDLS; CDR2 reads YYNGEE. CDR3: CASSGTGGILNYGYTF. The DNA for the CDR3 is TGTGCCAGCAGCGGGACAGGGGGGATCCTGAACTATGGCTACACCTTC.

This clone was found once. The J gene is TRBJ2-3, the V gene TRBV7-9; 7 positions match TRBD2. Trimming removed 2 bases from V and 1 base from J; junction bases left unmatched: 0. Germline V gene lookup returns CDR1 SEHNR and CDR2 FQNEAQ (reference sequence). The CDR3 loop spans 14 amino acids. The chain's CDR3 is CASSLLAGTDTQYF. The DNA of the CDR3 is TGTGCCAGCAGCTTACTAGCGGGCACAGATACGCAGTATTTT.

This CDR3 reads CASSFYTGELFF. CDR3 bases: TGTGCCAGCAGCTTCTACACCGGGGAGCTGTTTTTT. The V gene is TRBV7-2, the J gene TRBJ2-2; no reliable D call. The CDR3 is 12 amino acids. Germline V gene lookup returns CDR1 SGHTA and CDR2 FQGNSA. The germline V and J ends were trimmed by 3 bases and 3 bases, with 2 bases remaining between them. Full variable domain (remainder filled in from reference TRBV7-2 and TRBJ2-2): GAGVSQSPSNKVTEKGKDVELRCDPISGHTALYWYRQSLGQGLEFLIYFQGNSAPDKSGLPSDRFSAERTGGSVSTLTIQRTQQEDSAVYLCASSFYTGELFFGEGSRLTVL.

This sequence joins TRBV3-1 (or the pseudogene TRBV3-2) and TRBJ1-3; TRBD1 aligns across 9 bases. This CDR3 has 14 amino acids. J was trimmed by 4 bases and V by 4 bases; bases with no gene match: 2. Per germline, CDR1 LGHDT and CDR2 YNNKEL (reference sequence). CDR3 sequence: CASSPGTGGNTIYF. CDR3 sequence (DNA): TGTGCCAGCAGCCCCGGGACAGGGGGAAACACCATATATTTT.

This clone has more than one count but fewer than ten. This rearrangement joins TRBV18 to TRBJ1-1; TRBD1 aligns across 8 bases. In germline, CDR1 is KGHSH, CDR2 LQKENI. V lost 3 bases to trimming and J lost 5 bases; unmatched junction nucleotides: 8. The CDR3 is made up of 15 amino acids. For the CDR3, the DNA is TGTGCCAGCTCACCTCCGACAGGGGACCGGACTGAAGCTTTCTTT. This translates into CASSPPTGDRTEAFF.

This clone has only a few counts. This chain joins TRBV4-1 and TRBJ2-2, with D tentatively TRBD2 (6 bases). The CDR3 totals 16 residues. In germline, CDR1 is MGHRA, CDR2 YSYEKL. The germline V and J ends were trimmed by 2 bases and 6 bases, with 16 bases remaining between them. CDR3 in DNA: TGCGCCAGCAGCCAATCTGCGGGTAGCGGCCCCGGGGAGCTGTTTTTT. Translation: CASSQSAGSGPGELFF.

The rearrangement links TRBV19 to TRBJ2-2; 8 nucleotides agree with TRBD1. The CDR3 is made up of 14 amino acids. Germline V CDR1 and CDR2: LNHDA, SQIVND (reference sequence). V dropped 6 bases and J dropped 4; count of bases not matched to a gene: 4. The CDR3 sequence is CASRRQGSTGELFF. The CDR3 DNA follows: TGTGCCAGTAGACGACAGGGGAGCACCGGGGAGCTGTTTTTT.

This clone was counted only a few times. J is TRBJ2-7 and V is TRBV6-5; a possible D gene is TRBD2 (5 bases). CDR1 MNHEY and CDR2 SVGAGI come from the germline V gene. The CDR3 has 11 residues. V was shortened by 6 bases and J by 3 bases, with 6 bases between the two germline ends. The CDR3 region has the DNA TGTGCCAGCAGCCGGGACTACGAGCAGTACTTC. Translated: CASSRDYEQYF.

The rearrangement links TRBV24-1 to TRBJ1-5, with D maybe TRBD1 (6 bases). The CDR3 spans 13 residues. Germline CDR1 is KGHDR and CDR2 is SFDVKD. V shed 4 bases and J shed 5 bases, with 8 bases lying between them. The CDR3 DNA is TGTGCCACCAGTGACACAGGGTATCAGCCCCAGCATTTT. Translation: CATSDTGYQPQHF.

The chain employs TRBV5-1 and TRBJ2-5, with TRBD2 matching 11 bases. CDR1 is SGHRS, CDR2 YFSETQ, per germline. V shed 4 bases and J 1 base; nucleotides not matched to a gene: 6. The CDR3 runs to 16 residues. CDR3 nucleotide sequence: TGCGCCAGCAGCACGAAAACTAGCGGGAGCCAAGAGACCCAGTACTTC. It specifies CASSTKTSGSQETQYF. The whole variable domain, filled in from reference TRBV5-1 and TRBJ2-5, reads KAGVTQTPRYLIKTRGQQVTLSCSPISGHRSVSWYQQTPGQGLQFLFEYFSETQRNKGNFPGRFSGRQFSNSRSEMNVSTLELGDSALYLCASSTKTSGSQETQYFGPGTRLLVL.

The rearrangement links TRBV19 to TRBJ2-3, with 9 bases fitting TRBD2. The germline V gene encodes CDR1 LNHDA and CDR2 SQIVND (reference sequence). The CDR3 is made up of 15 amino acids. Germline trimming cut 5 bases from V and 5 bases from J; bases unmatched to any gene: 8. In nucleotides, the CDR3 is TGTGCCAGTAGTCCGGCGGGGGGGCGTTTAGATACGCAGTATTTT. This gives the protein CASSPAGGRLDTQYF.

The chain couples TRBV6-5 to TRBJ1-5; maybe TRBD1 (6 bases). The CDR3 is made up of 15 amino acids. V was trimmed by 4 bases and J by 4 bases, leaving 14 bases between them. Germline V gene lookup returns CDR1 MNHEY and CDR2 SVGAGI. Here the CDR3 DNA reads TGTGCCAGCAGTTTCGGAAGGGGGGGGAATCAGCCCCAGCATTTT. It yields the protein CASSFGRGGNQPQHF.

The chain is built from TRBV5-1 and TRBJ2-5, with D tentatively TRBD1 (6 bases). Deletions cut 5 bases from V and 1 base from J, with 12 bases between. Germline loops: CDR1 SGHRS, CDR2 YFSETQ. The CDR3 covers 14 residues. CDR3 protein: CASRNRQVQETQYF. The CDR3 nucleotides are TGCGCCAGCAGGAACCGACAGGTCCAAGAGACCCAGTACTTC.

The gene calls are TRBV27 and TRBJ2-6; D is possibly TRBD1 (6 bases). The CDR3 loop spans 16 amino acids. Germline V gene sequence: CDR1 MNHEY, CDR2 SMNVEV (reference sequence). V lost 5 bases and J 4 bases, leaving 15 bases between the germline ends. Here the CDR3 DNA reads TGTGCCAGCAGTGTCCACCAGGGGACCGGGGCCAACGTCCTGACTTTC. Translating it yields CASSVHQGTGANVLTF.

Remarks on this clone: A much larger clone is a single base away; this may be a read error. The V call is TRBV5-4, the J call TRBJ1-5, with unresolved D. The germline gives CDR1 SGHNT, CDR2 YYREEE (reference sequence). The CDR3 runs to 14 residues. V was cut by 0 bases and J by 0 bases, with 4 bases left in between. CDR3 loop: CASSLGGSNQPQHF. CDR3 DNA sequence: TGTGCCAGCAGCTTGGGAGGTAGCAATCAGCCCCAGCATTTT.

This clone has more than one count but fewer than ten. This chain uses TRBV7-2 with TRBJ2-1; 8 positions agree with TRBD2. Trimming cost V 3 bases and J 5 bases; bases outside gene matches: 6. The V gene's germline CDR1 is SGHTA and CDR2 FQGNSA. The CDR3 runs to 15 residues. Here the CDR3 reads CASSLSGSRNNEQFF. CDR3 DNA: TGTGCCAGCAGCTTGAGCGGGAGTCGGAACAATGAGCAGTTCTTC.

This clone occurred a few times. The chain couples TRBV4-3 to TRBJ2-2; TRBD2 is a possible D gene (5 bases). Germline assignment: CDR1 LGHNA and CDR2 YSLEER. The CDR3 runs to 16 residues. Trimming took off 0 bases at V and 1 base at J, with 9 bases between the two ends. CDR3 coding DNA: TGCGCCAGCAGCCAAGAGTGGCGGGTGAACACCGGGGAGCTGTTTTTT. Amino acids: CASSQEWRVNTGELFF.

This chain links TRBV6-5 with TRBJ1-2; D not resolved. The V gene lost 7 bases and the J gene lost 4 bases, with 16 bases spanning the gap. The CDR3 is 14 residues long. Germline V gene data show CDR1 as MNHEY and CDR2 as SVGAGI. The CDR3 sequence is CASNRGLGSYGYTF. The CDR3 nucleotides are TGTGCCAGCAACCGGGGTTTGGGGAGCTATGGCTACACCTTC.

The gene calls are TRBV20-1 and TRBJ1-6; no clear D gene. Trimming cost V 6 bases and J 8 bases, with 8 bases left between them. Looked up from germline, CDR1 is DFQATT and CDR2 is SNEGSKA (reference sequence). This CDR3 comprises 11 residues. CDR3 sequence reads: CSAEEDSPLHF. In nucleotides, the CDR3 is TGCAGTGCCGAAGAGGATTCACCCCTCCACTTT.

In its sample, this clone was seen a few times. CDR3 residues: CATSDTTGSGANVLTF. In DNA form, the CDR3 reads TGTGCCACCAGTGATACGACAGGGTCTGGGGCCAACGTCCTGACTTTC. The gene calls are TRBV24-1 and TRBJ2-6; 7 nucleotides match TRBD1. The CDR3 spans 16 residues. V was clipped by 3 bases and J by 1 base; unmatched bases: 2. CDR1 is KGHDR, CDR2 SFDVKD, per germline.

This chain joins TRBV29-1 and TRBJ2-5, with a tentative D call TRBD1 (6 bases). Trimming left V 6 bases short and J 1 base short, with 12 bases between. Per germline, CDR1 SQVTM and CDR2 ANQGSEA. The CDR3 is made up of 13 amino acids. The CDR3 sequence is CSVSPGVQETQYF. CDR3 bases: TGCAGCGTCTCACCAGGGGTCCAAGAGACCCAGTACTTC. Full variable domain (remainder filled in from reference TRBV29-1 and TRBJ2-5): SAVISQKPSRDICQRGTSLTIQCQVDSQVTMMFWYRQQPGQSLTLIATANQGSEATYESGFVIDKFPISRPNLTFSTLTVSNMSPEDSSIYLCSVSPGVQETQYFGPGTRLLVL.

The V gene is TRBV14, the J gene TRBJ2-7; 14 nucleotides agree with TRBD2. The CDR3 consists of 22 residues. J lost 2 bases, V lost 4 bases, and 22 bases had no gene match. The germline gives CDR1 SGHDN, CDR2 FVKESK. CDR3 nucleotide sequence: TGTGCCAGCAGCCCGAGGAGGCAGGGGGCCTCGGGACTAGCGGGAGCTCCCTACGAGCAGTACTTC. This translates into CASSPRRQGASGLAGAPYEQYF.

The V call is TRBV9, the J call TRBJ2-3; TRBD2 matches at 9 bases. Trimming removed 4 bases from V and 4 bases from J; junction bases left unmatched: 13. CDR1 and CDR2 (germline): SGDLS, YYNGEE. The CDR3 totals 17 residues. The CDR3: CASSPEGSGGLADTQYF. The DNA for the CDR3 is TGTGCCAGCAGCCCCGAGGGTAGCGGGGGTCTCGCAGATACGCAGTATTTT.

The chain employs TRBV7-8 and TRBJ2-2; 10 nucleotides line up with TRBD2. The CDR3 is 14 amino acids. Germline assignment: CDR1 SGHVS and CDR2 FQNEAQ. V lost 5 bases to trimming and J lost 6 bases; unmatched junction nucleotides: 3. The CDR3 DNA is TGTGCCAGCAGCGTGACTAGCGGGTCCGGGGAGCTGTTTTTT. Protein sequence: CASSVTSGSGELFF.

The chain is built from TRBV5-1 and TRBJ2-1; D not certain. With 2 bases removed from V and 8 bases from J, the gap between germline ends came to 5 bases. CDR3 length: 11 residues. The germline CDR1 and CDR2 sequences are SGHRS and YFSETQ. The CDR3 region has the DNA TGCGCCAGCAGCTTCTTCTATGAGCAGTTCTTC. Protein product: CASSFFYEQFF.

J is TRBJ2-2 and V is TRBV5-1, with D maybe TRBD2 (5 bases). Germline V lookup: CDR1 SGHRS, CDR2 YFSETQ. V was pared by 0 bases and J by 7 bases, with 10 bases between. The CDR3 has 14 amino acids. CDR3 loop: CASSLAMGDGELFF. CDR3 bases: TGCGCCAGCAGCTTGGCCATGGGAGACGGGGAGCTGTTTTTT.

The V gene is TRBV19, the J gene TRBJ2-1, with D perhaps TRBD1 (6 bases). The germline V and J ends were trimmed by 6 bases and 4 bases, with 13 bases remaining between them. The germline CDR1 and CDR2 sequences are LNHDA and SQIVND (reference sequence). The CDR3 has 14 residues. The CDR3 here is CASRRQVGYNEQFF. The CDR3 DNA sequence: TGTGCCAGTAGGAGACAGGTGGGGTACAATGAGCAGTTCTTC.

The CDR3 region has the DNA TGCGCCAGCAGCTTGGGAGGTGGAGGAGGCGAAAAACTGTTTTTT. Protein: CASSLGGGGGEKLFF. The genes are TRBV5-1 and TRBJ1-4; no firm D call. There are 15 residues in the CDR3. Germline CDR1 reads SGHRS; CDR2 reads YFSETQ. Trimming removed 0 bases at V and 8 bases at J, with 14 bases between. The variable domain in full, completed from reference TRBV5-1 and TRBJ1-4, reads KAGVTQTPRYLIKTRGQQVTLSCSPISGHRSVSWYQQTPGQGLQFLFEYFSETQRNKGNFPGRFSGRQFSNSRSEMNVSTLELGDSALYLCASSLGGGGGEKLFFGSGTQLSVL.

The rearrangement joins TRBV18 to TRBJ2-7, with D unclear. CDR1 is KGHSH and CDR2 is LQKENI in the germline V gene. Trimming removed 3 bases at V and 0 bases at J, with 6 bases between. This CDR3 contains 13 residues. The CDR3 protein is CASSPYSSYEQYV. The DNA of the CDR3 is TGTGCCAGCTCACCCTACAGCTCCTACGAGCAGTACGTC.